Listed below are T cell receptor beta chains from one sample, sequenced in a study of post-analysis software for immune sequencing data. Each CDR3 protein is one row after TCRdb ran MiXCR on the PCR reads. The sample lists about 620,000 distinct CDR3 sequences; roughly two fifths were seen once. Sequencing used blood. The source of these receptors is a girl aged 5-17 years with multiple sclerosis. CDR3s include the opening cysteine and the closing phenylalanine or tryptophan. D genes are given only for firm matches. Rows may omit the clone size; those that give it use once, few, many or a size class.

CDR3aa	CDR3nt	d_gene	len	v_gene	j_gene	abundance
CASSYGEGGYGYTF	TGTGCCAGCAGTTACGGGGAGGGAGGGTATGGCTACACCTTC	NA	14	TRBV6-5	TRBJ1-2	few
CASSRKDSKVETQYF	TGTGCCAGCAGCAGGAAGGACAGTAAGGTAGAGACCCAGTACTTC	NA	15	TRBV21-1	TRBJ2-5	once
CASGTRDYTDTQYF	TGTGCCAGCGGAACCCGGGACTACACAGATACGCAGTATTTT	TRBD2	14	TRBV9	TRBJ2-3	NA
CASSSRDARETQYF	TGTGCCAGCAGCTCGCGGGACGCGCGAGAGACCCAGTACTTC	NA	14	TRBV7-9	TRBJ2-5	NA
CASRSQGLSEAFF	TGCGCCAGCCGCTCACAGGGGTTGTCTGAAGCTTTCTTT	TRBD1	13	TRBV4-1	TRBJ1-1	NA
CSASSAGGTDTQYF	TGCAGTGCTAGTAGCGCAGGGGGAACAGATACGCAGTATTTT	TRBD1	14	TRBV20-1	TRBJ2-3	few
CASSQGQLNTEAFF	TGTGCCAGCAGCCAGGGACAGCTGAACACTGAAGCTTTCTTT	TRBD1	14	TRBV18	TRBJ1-1	many
CASSPGSTPSYEQYF	TGCGCCAGCAGCCCCGGCAGCACCCCCTCCTACGAGCAGTACTTC	NA	15	TRBV5-1	TRBJ2-7	NA
CASSQGTRTGLDYEQYF	TGCGCCAGCAGCCAAGGGACTCGGACAGGGTTAGACTACGAGCAGTACTTC	TRBD1	17	TRBV4-1	TRBJ2-7	few
CASSKLQVGYTF	TGTGCCAGCAGCAAGTTACAGGTTGGCTACACCTTC	NA	12	TRBV6-1	TRBJ1-2	few
CSARRPGRPYEQYF	TGCAGTGCTAGGAGGCCAGGGCGCCCCTACGAGCAGTACTTC	NA	14	TRBV20-1	TRBJ2-7	NA
CASSLGQAQGYGYTF	TGTGCCAGCAGCTTAGGGCAGGCGCAAGGCTATGGCTACACCTTC	NA	15	TRBV7-2	TRBJ1-2	NA
CASSTGGALQEKLFF	TGTGCCAGCAGTACAGGGGGCGCGTTGCAGGAAAAACTGTTTTTT	TRBD1	15	TRBV6-6	TRBJ1-4	NA
CSARTGTGRGPFEKLFF	TGCAGTGCCAGGACAGGGACAGGCCGTGGCCCATTCGAGAAACTGTTTTTT	TRBD1	17	TRBV20-1	TRBJ1-4	few
CATYGGLPLRYGYTF	TGTGCCACCTACGGGGGTCTTCCCCTTCGCTATGGCTACACCTTC	NA	15	TRBV6-5	TRBJ1-2	few
CASSLSWGYSNQPQHF	TGTGCCAGCAGTTTATCGTGGGGTTATAGCAATCAGCCCCAGCATTTT	NA	16	TRBV27	TRBJ1-5	NA
CSARHSGNTIYF	TGCAGTGCTAGACACTCTGGAAACACCATATATTTT	NA	12	TRBV20-1	TRBJ1-3	NA
CSATNSGGASEQFF	TGCAGTGCCACCAATAGCGGGGGGGCCAGTGAGCAGTTCTTC	TRBD2	14	TRBV20-1	TRBJ2-1	NA
CASSSRLDATYEQYF	TGTGCCAGCAGTTCCCGACTAGACGCGACCTACGAGCAGTACTTC	NA	15	TRBV12-3/TRBV12-4	TRBJ2-7	few
CASSLTISRGRSDYEQYF	TGTGCCAGCAGCCTGACCATTAGCCGGGGCCGGAGTGATTACGAGCAGTACTTC	NA	18	TRBV7-9	TRBJ2-7	NA
CASSFRGQGYEQYF	TGTGCCAGCAGTTTTAGGGGACAGGGCTACGAGCAGTACTTC	TRBD1	14	TRBV12-3/TRBV12-4	TRBJ2-7	once
CASSLTVGSDGYTF	TGTGCCAGCAGCCTGACAGTGGGATCCGATGGCTACACCTTC	NA	14	TRBV2	TRBJ1-2	NA
CASSLTRTSRDEQYF	TGTGCCAGCAGCTTAACGCGCACTAGCAGGGACGAGCAGTACTTC	NA	15	TRBV13	TRBJ2-7	few
CASSKRGGLNEQFF	TGTGCCAGCTCGAAGCGGGGGGGCCTCAATGAGCAGTTCTTC	TRBD2	14	TRBV12-3/TRBV12-4	TRBJ2-1	NA
CASSPGTSNEQFF	TGTGCCAGCAGCCCCGGGACCTCAAATGAGCAGTTCTTC	NA	13	TRBV12-3/TRBV12-4	TRBJ2-1	many
CASSSTGGSSLHF	TGTGCCAGCAGTTCTACAGGGGGGTCCTCCCTCCACTTT	TRBD1	13	TRBV6-6	TRBJ1-6	NA
CASEEDSGQGREQYF	TGTGCCAGCGAGGAAGACTCGGGACAGGGGCGAGAGCAGTACTTC	TRBD1	15	TRBV3-1	TRBJ2-7	NA
CATSEERQETQYF	TGTGCCACCAGCGAAGAGCGGCAAGAGACCCAGTACTTC	NA	13	TRBV24-1	TRBJ2-5	few
CASSAEYTGELFF	TGTGCCAGCAGCGCCGAGTACACCGGGGAGCTGTTTTTT	NA	13	TRBV9	TRBJ2-2	NA
CASSSPSTGANVLTF	TGTGCCAGCAGTAGCCCGTCTACCGGGGCCAACGTCCTGACTTTC	NA	15	TRBV12-3/TRBV12-4	TRBJ2-6	NA
CATSDANTEAFF	TGTGCCACCAGTGACGCGAACACTGAAGCTTTCTTT	NA	12	TRBV24-1	TRBJ1-1	NA
CSVGTRRNYNEQFF	TGCAGCGTTGGGACTCGCCGCAACTACAATGAGCAGTTCTTC	NA	14	TRBV29-1	TRBJ2-1	many
CASRGTGISYEQYF	TGTGCCAGCAGGGGGACAGGGATCTCCTACGAGCAGTACTTC	TRBD1	14	TRBV28	TRBJ2-7	NA
CASSLAMGLDYGYTF	TGCGCCAGCAGCTTGGCCATGGGGCTAGACTATGGCTACACCTTC	NA	15	TRBV5-1	TRBJ1-2	NA
CASSRGGNNQPQHF	TGTGCCAGCAGCCGTGGAGGTAACAATCAGCCCCAGCATTTT	NA	14	TRBV7-9	TRBJ1-5	NA
CASSRYRGESYEQYF	TGTGCCAGCAGCCGATACAGGGGCGAGTCCTACGAGCAGTACTTC	TRBD1	15	TRBV28	TRBJ2-7	NA
CASSLTDYNSPLHF	TGTGCCAGCAGTTTAACAGACTATAATTCACCCCTCCACTTT	NA	14	TRBV12-3/TRBV12-4	TRBJ1-6	NA
CATSDHTSGQETQYF	TGTGCCACCAGTGATCACACTAGCGGGCAAGAGACCCAGTACTTC	TRBD2	15	TRBV24-1	TRBJ2-5	few
CASRDRTRGPYEQYF	TGTGCCAGCAGAGATCGGACAAGGGGGCCCTACGAGCAGTACTTC	TRBD1	15	TRBV12-3/TRBV12-4	TRBJ2-7	few